This passage covers 17 T cell receptor beta chains from one sample sequenced in a study of vaccination effects on CD4 cells after COVID-19. These TCRs are of unknown antigen specificity. Generated by immunoSEQ multiplex PCR, the TCRdb table keeps only in-frame clones and is missing some. Of 37,000 or so clones listed, 65% to 75% are singletons. The authors isolated CD4+ T cells after around 10 days of culture. This specimen was CD4+ T cells from PBMCs cultured without peptide, taken before COVID-19 vaccination. The receptors stem from a human donor who received a COVID-19 vaccine.

This CDR3 reads CASSRRLAGGQGYNEQFF. In nucleotides, the CDR3 is TGTGCCAGCAGCCGACGACTAGCGGGGGGCCAAGGTTACAATGAGCAGTTCTTC. This rearrangement joins TRBV4-2 to TRBJ2-1; 13 bases are a match to TRBD2. After removal of 4 bases from V and 4 bases from J, the junction contained 10 bases not matched to a gene. In germline, CDR1 is LGHNA, CDR2 YNFKEQ. CDR3 length equals 18 residues.

The chain combines TRBV28 with TRBJ2-3, with D maybe TRBD1 (5 bases). Germline assignment: CDR1 MDHEN and CDR2 SYDVKM. Trimming shortened V by 4 bases and J by 1 base, and 18 bases separated the two germline ends. The CDR3 consists of 17 residues. CDR3 in amino acids: CASSSPSGLQGTDTQYF. The CDR3 bases are TGTGCCAGCAGTTCCCCTTCTGGTTTACAGGGCACAGATACGCAGTATTTT.

The CDR3 sequence is CASSFRWGDSPLHF. The CDR3 coding sequence is TGCGCCAGCAGCTTTCGATGGGGGGATTCACCCCTCCACTTT. The chain is built from TRBV5-1 and TRBJ1-6, with a tentative D call TRBD1 (5 bases). Trimming pared 2 bases from V and 8 bases from J, leaving 11 bases between. This CDR3 has 14 residues. Germline V gene lookup returns CDR1 SGHRS and CDR2 YFSETQ. Together with reference TRBV5-1 and TRBJ1-6, the CDR3 gives the full variable domain: KAGVTQTPRYLIKTRGQQVTLSCSPISGHRSVSWYQQTPGQGLQFLFEYFSETQRNKGNFPGRFSGRQFSNSRSEMNVSTLELGDSALYLCASSFRWGDSPLHFGNGTRLTVT.

This clone has just one count. The chain employs TRBV30 and TRBJ2-3; no firm D call. V was clipped by 0 bases and J by 8 bases, with 18 bases between them. CDR3 length: 15 residues. Germline CDR1 GTSNPN, CDR2 SVGIG (reference sequence). The CDR3 DNA reads as TGTGCCTGGAGTGTAGCGTCCTCGCTCGGCGGTACGCAGTATTTT. It encodes CAWSVASSLGGTQYF.

The chain joins TRBV25-1 to TRBJ1-2; 9 positions match TRBD1. CDR3 length: 17 residues. CDR1 is MGHDK and CDR2 is SYGVNS in the germline V gene. V lost 1 base, J lost 4 bases, and 10 bases stayed unmatched. In DNA, the CDR3 is TGTGCCAGCAGTGAATTTCCGGGACAGGGAGCGGGCTATGGCTACACCTTC. It is translated as CASSEFPGQGAGYGYTF.

The rearrangement links TRBV6-1 to TRBJ1-6; D is undetermined. The germline V gene encodes CDR1 MNHNS and CDR2 SASEGT. The CDR3 sequence is 12 residues long. The V end was cut by 0 bases, the J end by 10 bases, with 4 bases between. The CDR3 here is CASSEARSPLHF. In nucleotides, the CDR3 is TGTGCCAGCAGTGAAGCGCGGTCACCCCTCCACTTT.

The chain uses TRBV9 and TRBJ1-1; TRBD1 might be the D (6 bases). Germline loops: CDR1 SGDLS, CDR2 YYNGEE. The ends were cut back, 0 bases at V and 0 bases at J, with 12 bases in the middle. The CDR3 consists of 16 residues. CDR3 sequence: CASSVATGQMNTEAFF. The CDR3 DNA reads TGTGCCAGCAGCGTAGCTACGGGACAAATGAACACTGAAGCTTTCTTT. The full variable domain, completed using reference TRBV9 and TRBJ1-1, is DSGVTQTPKHLITATGQRVTLRCSPRSGDLSVYWYQQSLDQGLQFLIQYYNGEERAKGNILERFSAQQFPDLHSELNLSSLELGDSALYFCASSVATGQMNTEAFFGQGTRLTVV.

This chain uses TRBV27 with TRBJ1-2, with 8 bases lining up with TRBD1. The CDR3 loop spans 14 amino acids. Per germline, CDR1 MNHEY and CDR2 SMNVEV (reference sequence). V shed 3 bases and J 7 bases; nucleotides not matched to a gene: 7. The CDR3 DNA reads TGTGCCAGCAGTTTCGGACAGGGCGCGGGTGGCTACACCTTC. Translated: CASSFGQGAGGYTF.

CDR3 sequence (DNA): TGTGCCAGCAGTGAATACGAGCAGTACTTC. Its protein is CASSEYEQYF. The V call is TRBV2, the J call TRBJ2-7; no clear D. Trimming cost V 2 bases and J 4 bases, with 0 bases left between them. Germline CDR1 SNHLY, CDR2 FYNNEI. This CDR3 is built from 10 residues.

This chain joins TRBV3-1 (or the pseudogene TRBV3-2) and TRBJ2-7, with D possibly being TRBD2 (7 bases). This CDR3 region has 15 residues. The germline CDR1 and CDR2 sequences are LGHDT and YNNKEL (reference sequence). V lost 4 bases and J lost 2, with 15 bases in between. CDR3 in amino acids: CASSPAGALTYEQYF. The CDR3 DNA is TGTGCCAGCAGCCCTGCGGGGGCGCTGACCTACGAGCAGTACTTC.

CDR3 nucleotide sequence: TGTGCCAGCAGTTCCGGGACACCTTCCCCGCAGTATTTT. Translation gives CASSSGTPSPQYF. J is TRBJ2-3 and V is TRBV12-3 or TRBV12-4; possibly TRBD1 for D (6 bases). The length of the CDR3 is 13 residues. Trimming shortened V by 4 bases and J by 10 bases, and 15 bases separated the two germline ends.

This clone was observed a few times. V gene TRBV3-1 (or the pseudogene TRBV3-2) combines with J gene TRBJ2-2, with a tentative D call TRBD2 (6 bases). Germline values: CDR1 LGHDT, CDR2 YNNKEL (reference sequence). Trimming shortened V by 4 bases and J by 6 bases, and 21 bases separated the two germline ends. The CDR3 extends over 17 amino acids. This chain's CDR3 is CASSPRGFFGGAGELFF. For the CDR3, the DNA is TGTGCCAGCAGCCCTCGGGGCTTTTTCGGGGGTGCCGGGGAGCTGTTTTTT.

The chain employs TRBV3-1 (or the pseudogene TRBV3-2) and TRBJ2-3, with TRBD2 as a possible D gene (7 bases). The CDR3 has 14 residues. V gave up 3 bases and J gave up 6 bases, with 13 bases separating them. Germline CDR1 and CDR2: LGHDT and YNNKEL (reference sequence). The CDR3 here is CASSQGGLGDTQYF. CDR3 sequence (DNA): TGTGCCAGCAGCCAGGGGGGGCTCGGGGATACGCAGTATTTT.

In regard to this clone: One end of the junction is discordant with germline, which a read error may explain. This chain links TRBV7-7 with TRBJ2-1; D unclear. Germline assignment: CDR1 SSHAT and CDR2 FNYEAQ (reference sequence). The CDR3 consists of 13 residues. In DNA, the CDR3 is TGTGCTAGCAGCTTAGATGGGCCAGGTGAGCAGTTCTTC. It yields the protein CASSLDGPGEQFF.

The CDR3 bases are TGTGCCAGCAGCTCGGGACAGGAACAAGAGACCCAGTACTTC. It translates to CASSSGQEQETQYF. The chain carries TRBV7-9 and TRBJ2-5, with 8 bases fitting TRBD1. The germline V gene encodes CDR1 SEHNR and CDR2 FQNEAQ (reference sequence). The CDR3 length is 14 residues. J gave up 2 bases and V 4 bases, and 3 bases lay outside the gene matches.

J is TRBJ2-1 and V is TRBV4-1; 7 bases fit TRBD1. V shed 1 base and J 7 bases; nucleotides not matched to a gene: 10. The germline gives CDR1 MGHRA, CDR2 YSYEKL. The CDR3 has 16 amino acids. In DNA, the CDR3 is TGCGCCAGCAGCCAAGCTAAGACCGGGACAGAAAATGAGCAGTTCTTC. It is translated as CASSQAKTGTENEQFF.

This clone appeared a few times. J is TRBJ1-2 and V is TRBV28, with 7 bases aligning to TRBD1. With V trimmed by 3 bases and J by 4 bases, 2 bases remained unmatched. The CDR3 has 13 amino acids. Germline loops: CDR1 MDHEN, CDR2 SYDVKM. The CDR3 is CASSLGQFYGYTF. The CDR3 bases are TGTGCCAGCAGTTTGGGACAGTTCTATGGCTACACCTTC.